The clone carrying this TCR beta chain was observed many times. Its antigen remains unknown. This sample is drawn from a study of T cell repertoires in cytomegalovirus infection. Overall study: Shared public TCR beta signatures pointed to both CMV infection and a matching HLA type.

V was clipped by 8 bases and J by 2 bases, with 19 bases between them. Germline lookup yields CDR1 MNHEY and CDR2 SVGEGT. The CDR3 is 15 amino acids. TCRdb re-called the reads through MiXCR, storing one row per CDR3 protein. The sample consists of 310,000 or so distinct CDR3 sequences, approximately 8.9% of them appearing once. Findings and limits, study-wide: Public TCR beta family frequency separated CMV-and-HLA carriers, including in an independent cohort.

This receptor was taken from a human donor in good health (CMV status not recorded). Some clones in this sample may be carry-over from other donors' samples. J is TRBJ2-7 and V is TRBV6-2 or TRBV6-3, with D possibly matching TRBD1 (7 bases). The sample was PBMCs. CDR3 amino acids: CASCPGGRGTYEQYV. As DNA, the CDR3 is TGTGCCAGCTGTCCAGGGGGGCGAGGCACCTACGAGCAGTACGTC.